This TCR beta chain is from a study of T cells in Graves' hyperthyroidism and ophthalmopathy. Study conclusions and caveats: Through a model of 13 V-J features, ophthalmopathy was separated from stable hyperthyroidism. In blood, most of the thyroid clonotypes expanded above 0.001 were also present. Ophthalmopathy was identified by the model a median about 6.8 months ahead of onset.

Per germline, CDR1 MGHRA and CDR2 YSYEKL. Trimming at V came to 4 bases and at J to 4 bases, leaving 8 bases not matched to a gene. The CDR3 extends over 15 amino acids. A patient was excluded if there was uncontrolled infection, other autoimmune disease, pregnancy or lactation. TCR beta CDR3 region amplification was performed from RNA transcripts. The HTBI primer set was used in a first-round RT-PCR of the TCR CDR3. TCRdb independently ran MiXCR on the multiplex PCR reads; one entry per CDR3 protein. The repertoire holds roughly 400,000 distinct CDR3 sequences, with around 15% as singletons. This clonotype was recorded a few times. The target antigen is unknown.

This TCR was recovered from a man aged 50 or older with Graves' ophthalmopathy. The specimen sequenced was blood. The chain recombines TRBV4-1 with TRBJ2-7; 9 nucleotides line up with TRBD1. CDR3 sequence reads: CASSPTQGASYEQYF. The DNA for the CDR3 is TGCGCCAGCAGCCCGACACAGGGGGCCTCATACGAGCAGTACTTC.